These 18 T cell receptor beta chains were all obtained from the same sample, sequenced in a study of OX40 agonist ivuxolimab in advanced cancers. Here immunoSEQ multiplex PCR was the method, and the copy in TCRdb shows in-frame clones only, minus some. Among around 66,000 clones, 82% were seen once, and the ten largest hold roughly 6.2%. Sequencing was performed on CD4+ or CD8+ T cells sorted from blood, taken in a trial of the OX40 agonist ivuxolimab. The receptors were gathered from an adult with an advanced solid tumor such as melanoma, head and neck, liver or kidney cancer.

This sequence joins TRBV7-2 and TRBJ1-2; TRBD1 agrees at 8 bases. CDR3 length equals 15 residues. V shed 5 bases and J 4 bases; nucleotides not matched to a gene: 9. The germline gives CDR1 SGHTA, CDR2 FQGNSA. CDR3 amino acids: CASSMFPGQGYGYTF. The CDR3 DNA reads TGTGCCAGCAGCATGTTCCCCGGACAGGGCTATGGCTACACCTTC.

The chain links TRBV5-6 to TRBJ2-1, with 9 bases aligning to TRBD2. The CDR3 covers 18 residues. Germline CDR1 reads SGHDT; CDR2 reads YYEEEE. The ends lost 6 bases at V and 4 bases at J; junction bases unmatched: 17. CDR3 nucleotides: TGTGCCAGCACCCGAGGAGGCAGCGGGAGGCTTTCGTACAATGAGCAGTTCTTC. As protein: CASTRGGSGRLSYNEQFF.

V usage is TRBV20-1 and J usage is TRBJ2-5; no definite D call. Germline V lookup: CDR1 DFQATT, CDR2 SNEGSKA (reference sequence). The CDR3 totals 10 residues. V was cut by 7 bases and J by 5 bases, with 8 bases left in between. CDR3 nucleotide sequence: TGCAGTGGACTTCGGGAGACCCAGTACTTC. This translates into CSGLRETQYF.

CDR3 nucleotides: TGTGCCAGCAGCCAAGATCCGGCTAGCGGGTATAGCACAGATACGCAGTATTTT. This sequence encodes CASSQDPASGYSTDTQYF. The chain links TRBV4-2 to TRBJ2-3; 8 nucleotides align to TRBD2. Trimming cost V 0 bases and J 0 bases; bases outside gene matches: 8. Germline V gene sequence: CDR1 LGHNA, CDR2 YNFKEQ. The CDR3 has 18 amino acids.

The rearrangement links TRBV5-1 to TRBJ2-7, with 7 positions matching TRBD2. CDR3 length: 16 residues. J lost 6 bases, V lost 0 bases, and 12 bases had no gene match. Germline V CDR1 and CDR2: SGHRS, YFSETQ. Here the CDR3 reads CASSLEFGRRVLEQYF. The DNA for the CDR3 is TGCGCCAGCAGCTTGGAATTCGGGAGGAGAGTTCTCGAGCAGTACTTC.

The chain carries TRBV19 and TRBJ2-2; 12 nucleotides match TRBD2. The CDR3 is 16 residues long. CDR1 is LNHDA, CDR2 SQIVND, per germline (reference sequence). The J segment lost 2 bases and the V segment lost 8 bases, leaving 6 bases of the junction unmatched. DNA of the CDR3: TGTGCCAGTTTTCCTAGCGGGAGGGTTAACACCGGGGAGCTGTTTTTT. Residues: CASFPSGRVNTGELFF.

In this sample, this clone turned up a few times. This sequence joins TRBV4-1 and TRBJ1-1, with 8 bases fitting TRBD1. The CDR3 sequence is 16 residues long. Germline CDR1 and CDR2: MGHRA and YSYEKL. The ends lost 0 bases at V and 2 bases at J; junction bases unmatched: 5. The CDR3 nucleotides are TGCGCCAGCAGCCAAGACCCGGGACAGGTAAACACTGAAGCTTTCTTT. It codes for CASSQDPGQVNTEAFF.

In DNA, the CDR3 is TGCGCCAGCAGCTTGTTGTCCCCCGGGGAGCTGTTTTTT. Translated, it gives CASSLLSPGELFF. The V call is TRBV5-1, the J call TRBJ2-2, with D hard to call. V was shortened by 1 base and J by 6 bases, with 7 bases between the two germline ends. Germline assignment: CDR1 SGHRS and CDR2 YFSETQ. CDR3 length: 13 amino acids.

The chain uses TRBV2 and TRBJ1-2; D gene unclear. V shed 2 bases and J shed 4 bases, with 5 bases lying between them. CDR1 is SNHLY, CDR2 FYNNEI, per germline. The CDR3 runs to 12 residues. The CDR3 sequence: CASSENIYGYTF. For the CDR3, the DNA is TGTGCCAGCAGTGAAAATATCTATGGCTACACCTTC.

This chain connects TRBV7-2 to TRBJ1-2; TRBD1 might be the D (5 bases). From germline, CDR1 is SGHTA and CDR2 FQGNSA. The CDR3 runs 13 residues. V was trimmed by 6 bases and J by 7 bases, leaving 15 bases between them. This CDR3 is CASSPLAQGGYTF. The CDR3 region has the DNA TGTGCCAGCAGTCCTTTGGCCCAGGGTGGCTACACCTTC.

The V and J genes are TRBV10-1 and TRBJ2-3, with D tentatively TRBD2 (5 bases). CDR1 WNHNN and CDR2 SYGVQD come from the germline V gene (reference sequence). This CDR3 region has 13 residues. The CDR3 protein is CAASLSPTDTQYF. The CDR3 nucleotides read TGCGCAGCTAGCCTCTCCCCCACAGATACGCAGTATTTT.

The rearrangement joins TRBV5-5 to TRBJ1-1; possible D gene TRBD1, 5 bases. This CDR3 is 15 amino acids long. The V and J ends lost 1 base and 0 bases respectively, with 10 bases between them. Germline CDR1 is SGHKS and CDR2 is YYEKEE (reference sequence). CDR3 coding DNA: TGTGCCAGCAGCTTGATGCAGGGCTTGAACACTGAAGCTTTCTTT. Its protein is CASSLMQGLNTEAFF. Full variable domain (rest looked up from reference TRBV5-5 and TRBJ1-1): DAGVTQSPTHLIKTRGQQVTLRCSPISGHKSVSWYQQVLGQGPQFIFQYYEKEERGRGNFPDRFSARQFPNYSSELNVNALLLGDSALYLCASSLMQGLNTEAFFGQGTRLTVV.

The chain couples TRBV7-8 to TRBJ2-1; 9 bases are shared with TRBD2. The junction had 8 bases not matched to a gene; V was cut back by 7 bases and J by 13 bases. The CDR3 is 12 residues long. Germline V lookup: CDR1 SGHVS, CDR2 FQNEAQ. The CDR3 here is CASKLAGEEQFF. CDR3 bases: TGTGCCAGCAAACTAGCGGGTGAAGAACAGTTCTTC.

This clone showed up just once. The chain couples TRBV5-1 to TRBJ2-3; 11 bases align to TRBD1. With 3 bases clipped from V and 4 bases from J, the junction kept 4 bases outside the gene matches. This CDR3 has 15 amino acids. Per the germline V gene, CDR1 is SGHRS and CDR2 is YFSETQ. The CDR3 sequence: CASSWGTGGADTQYF. CDR3 DNA sequence: TGCGCCAGCAGCTGGGGGACAGGGGGTGCAGATACGCAGTATTTT.

In DNA form, the CDR3 reads TGTGCCAGCAGTTACGTGGGTAGAACAGATACGCAGTATTTT. This sequence encodes CASSYVGRTDTQYF. This chain joins TRBV6-5 and TRBJ2-3; D not certain. V was cut by 2 bases and J by 3 bases, with 9 bases left in between. CDR3 size: 14 residues. Germline V CDR1 and CDR2: MNHEY, SVGAGI.

This sequence joins TRBV10-3 and TRBJ2-1; unclear D gene. The CDR3 loop spans 11 amino acids. With 2 bases removed from V and 7 bases from J, the gap between germline ends came to 3 bases. Germline CDR1 is ENHRY and CDR2 is SYGVKD. CDR3 sequence reads: CAISESNEQFF. The CDR3 DNA reads TGTGCCATCAGTGAGAGTAATGAGCAGTTCTTC.

Only a few counts were recorded for this clone. The rearrangement links TRBV25-1 to TRBJ1-2; D gene uncertain. Germline V CDR1 and CDR2: MGHDK, SYGVNS. V lost 3 bases, J lost 4 bases, and 12 bases lay in between. This CDR3 spans 14 amino acids. In nucleotides, the CDR3 is TGTGCCAGCAGTGACTCTGACCTGCTCTATGGCTACACCTTC. Encoded protein: CASSDSDLLYGYTF.

The chain carries TRBV27 and TRBJ1-1; D uncertain. Germline CDR1 MNHEY, CDR2 SMNVEV (reference sequence). The CDR3 sequence is 13 residues long. V was shortened by 1 base and J by 1 base, with 4 bases between the two germline ends. CDR3 bases: TGTGCCAGCAGTTTATGGGGGAACACTGAAGCTTTCTTT. This gives the protein CASSLWGNTEAFF.